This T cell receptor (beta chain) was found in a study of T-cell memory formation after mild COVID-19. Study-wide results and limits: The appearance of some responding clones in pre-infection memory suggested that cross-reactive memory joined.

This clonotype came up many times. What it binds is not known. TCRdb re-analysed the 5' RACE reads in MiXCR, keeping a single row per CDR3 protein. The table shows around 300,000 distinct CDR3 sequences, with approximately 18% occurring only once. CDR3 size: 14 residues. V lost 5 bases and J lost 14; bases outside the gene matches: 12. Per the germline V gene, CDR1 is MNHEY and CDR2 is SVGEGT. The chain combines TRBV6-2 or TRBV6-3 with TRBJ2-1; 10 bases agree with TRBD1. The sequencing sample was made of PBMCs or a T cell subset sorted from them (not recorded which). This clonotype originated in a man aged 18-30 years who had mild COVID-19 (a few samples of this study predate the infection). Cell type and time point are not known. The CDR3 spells CASSTSPDRGREFF. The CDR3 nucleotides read TGTGCCAGCAGTACAAGCCCGGACAGGGGGAGGGAGTTCTTC.